The rows below give T cell receptor beta chains drawn from one sample of a study of spatial heterogeneity in lung cancer. TCRdb reprocessed the 5' RACE reads with MiXCR, giving one entry per CDR3 protein. This table has approximately 52,000 distinct CDR3 sequences, around 5.2% appearing once. The sample was PBMCs, taken at surgery. The receptors here all came from a male donor with early-stage non-small cell lung cancer. CDR3s include the opening cysteine and the closing phenylalanine or tryptophan. A D gene is named only where the DNA matches it firmly. Clone size is given for some rows only: seen once, a few or many times, or a class if the clone is expanded.

V gene	clone size	CDR3 length	D gene	J gene	CDR3 protein	CDR3 DNA
TRBV5-4	many	16	.	TRBJ1-6	CASSLMRNSYNSPLHF	TGTGCCAGCAGCTTGATGAGGAACTCCTATAATTCACCCCTCCACTTT
TRBV14	many	14	.	TRBJ2-1	CASSQVDRRNEQFF	TGTGCCAGCAGCCAAGTCGACAGGAGGAATGAGCAGTTCTTC
TRBV29-1	many	15	TRBD1	TRBJ2-6	CSVGAGGPGANVLTF	TGCAGCGTTGGGGCAGGGGGACCTGGGGCCAACGTCCTGACTTTC
TRBV5-5	many	15	.	TRBJ1-2	CASSLSPETIYGYTF	TGTGCCAGCAGCTTGTCGCCAGAGACCATCTATGGCTACACCTTC
TRBV9	many	15	.	TRBJ2-1	CASSVAPTRSNEQFF	TGTGCCAGCAGCGTAGCCCCGACTAGGTCCAATGAGCAGTTCTTC
TRBV5-4	many	12	.	TRBJ2-7	CASSSGPYEQYF	TGTGCCAGCAGCTCCGGACCGTACGAGCAGTACTTC
TRBV12-3/TRBV12-4	many	10	.	TRBJ1-3	CASSGNTIYF	TGTGCCAGCAGCGGAAACACCATATATTTT
TRBV20-1	many	14	.	TRBJ2-3	CSARGQVSTDTQYF	TGCAGTGCTAGAGGCCAGGTTAGCACAGATACGCAGTATTTT
TRBV7-9	many	15	.	TRBJ2-2	CASSFAHWLAGELFF	TGTGCCAGCAGCTTTGCGCACTGGCTCGCCGGGGAGCTGTTTTTT
TRBV28	few	13	.	TRBJ2-2	CAGGDANTGELFF	TGTGCCGGCGGGGATGCGAACACCGGGGAGCTGTTTTTT
TRBV28	many	19	TRBD1	TRBJ2-7	CASSSYLRDRGISSYEQYF	TGTGCCAGCAGCTCCTACCTCCGCGACAGGGGGATCAGCTCCTACGAGCAGTACTTC
TRBV12-3/TRBV12-4	many	12	.	TRBJ1-6	CASSTTYSPLHF	TGTGCCAGCAGTACGACCTATTCACCCCTCCACTTT
TRBV4-3	many	15	TRBD2	TRBJ2-1	CASSLTSGDYNEQFF	TGCGCCAGCAGCCTGACTAGCGGGGACTACAATGAGCAGTTCTTC
TRBV12-3/TRBV12-4	many	16	.	TRBJ2-1	CASTPGVMHLYNEQFF	TGTGCCAGCACCCCGGGGGTAATGCATCTCTACAATGAGCAGTTCTTC
TRBV5-1	many	14	TRBD1	TRBJ2-5	CASSSGQGQETQYF	TGCGCCAGCAGCTCGGGACAGGGCCAAGAGACCCAGTACTTC
TRBV30	many	15	.	TRBJ2-2	CAWSVGRANTGELFF	TGTGCCTGGAGTGTCGGCAGGGCGAACACCGGGGAGCTGTTTTTT
TRBV2	many	13	.	TRBJ2-6	CASKRDGANVLTF	TGTGCCAGCAAGAGAGATGGGGCCAACGTCCTGACTTTC
TRBV5-1	many	13	TRBD1	TRBJ2-5	CASSGQAQETQYF	TGCGCCAGCTCGGGACAGGCACAAGAGACCCAGTACTTC
TRBV5-1	many	11	.	TRBJ2-5	CASSLQETQYF	TGCGCCAGCAGCCTCCAAGAGACCCAGTACTTC
TRBV27	.	19	TRBD2	TRBJ2-1	CASSFSGTSGSISYNEQFF	TGTGCCAGCAGTTTTTCCGGGACTAGCGGGAGTATCTCCTACAATGAGCAGTTCTTC
TRBV6-2/TRBV6-3	many	16	TRBD2	TRBJ2-1	CASSYFLTSGSHEQFF	TGTGCCAGCAGTTACTTTTTAACTAGCGGGAGTCATGAGCAGTTCTTC
TRBV7-2	many	13	.	TRBJ1-2	CASSSSRVYGYTF	TGTGCCAGCAGCTCGAGCAGGGTCTATGGCTACACCTTC
TRBV25-1	many	16	.	TRBJ2-3	CASSEGAPLFTDTQYF	TGTGCCAGCAGTGAAGGGGCACCGCTATTCACAGATACGCAGTATTTT
TRBV12-3/TRBV12-4	many	15	.	TRBJ2-5	CASSSTDSLQETQYF	TGTGCCAGCAGTTCGACAGACAGTCTACAAGAGACCCAGTACTTC
TRBV6-5	many	13	.	TRBJ1-5	CASGRRSNQPQHF	TGTGCCAGCGGCCGAAGATCCAATCAGCCCCAGCATTTT
TRBV12-3/TRBV12-4	many	13	.	TRBJ2-7	CASSFRGTGEQYF	TGTGCCAGCAGTTTTCGCGGAACTGGCGAGCAGTACTTC
TRBV12-3/TRBV12-4	many	13	TRBD1	TRBJ1-6	CASTLTGGSPLHF	TGTGCCAGCACCCTGACAGGGGGTTCACCCCTCCACTTT
TRBV20-1	many	16	TRBD2	TRBJ2-1	CSARTSGTVLYNEQFF	TGCAGTGCTCGGACTAGCGGGACTGTCCTTTACAATGAGCAGTTCTTC
TRBV20-1	many	15	TRBD2	TRBJ2-7	CSAAPSGRLSYEQYF	TGCAGTGCCGCTCCTAGCGGGAGGCTCTCCTACGAGCAGTACTTC
TRBV18	many	16	TRBD1	TRBJ1-1	CASSPAGTGVVTEAFF	TGTGCCAGCTCACCTGCCGGGACAGGGGTAGTCACTGAAGCTTTCTTT
TRBV12-3/TRBV12-4	many	11	.	TRBJ2-7	CASSMRSEQYF	TGTGCCAGCAGCATGAGGTCCGAGCAGTACTTC